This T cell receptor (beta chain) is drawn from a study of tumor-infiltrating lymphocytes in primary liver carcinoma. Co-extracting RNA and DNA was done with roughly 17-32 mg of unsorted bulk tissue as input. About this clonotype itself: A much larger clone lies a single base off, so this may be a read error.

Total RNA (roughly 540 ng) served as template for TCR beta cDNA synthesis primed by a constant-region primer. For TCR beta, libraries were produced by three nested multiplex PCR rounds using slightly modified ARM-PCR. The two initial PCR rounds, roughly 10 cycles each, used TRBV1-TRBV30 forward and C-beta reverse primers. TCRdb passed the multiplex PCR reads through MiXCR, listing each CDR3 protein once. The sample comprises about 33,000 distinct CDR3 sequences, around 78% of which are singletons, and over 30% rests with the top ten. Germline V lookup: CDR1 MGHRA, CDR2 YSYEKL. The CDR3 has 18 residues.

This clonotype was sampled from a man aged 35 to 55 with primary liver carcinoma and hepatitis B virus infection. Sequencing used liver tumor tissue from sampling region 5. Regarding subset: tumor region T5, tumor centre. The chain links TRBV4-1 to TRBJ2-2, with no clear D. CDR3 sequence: CASSLTKKWTSNTVELFF. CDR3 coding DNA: TGCGCCAGCAGCCTGACCAAGAAATGGACGTCGAACACCGTGGAGCTGTTTTTT.